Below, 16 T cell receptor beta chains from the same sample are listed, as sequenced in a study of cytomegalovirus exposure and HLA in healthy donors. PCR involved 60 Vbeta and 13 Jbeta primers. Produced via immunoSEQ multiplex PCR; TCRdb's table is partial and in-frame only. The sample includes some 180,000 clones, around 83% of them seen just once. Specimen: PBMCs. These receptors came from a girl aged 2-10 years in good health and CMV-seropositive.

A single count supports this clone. In DNA form, the CDR3 reads TGTGCCAGCAGCTTGATAGCGGGAGGGCCCTCGAATGAGCAGTTCTTC. Protein sequence: CASSLIAGGPSNEQFF. The V call is TRBV5-6, the J call TRBJ2-1, with 11 bases that match TRBD2. The CDR3 is 16 amino acids. J lost 7 bases, V lost 1 base, and 7 bases had no gene match. Germline CDR1 and CDR2: SGHDT and YYEEEE. The variable domain in full, completed from reference TRBV5-6 and TRBJ2-1, reads DAGVTQSPTHLIKTRGQQVTLRCSPKSGHDTVSWYQQALGQGPQFIFQYYEEEERQRGNFPDRFSGHQFPNYSSELNVNALLLGDSALYLCASSLIAGGPSNEQFFGPGTRLTVL.

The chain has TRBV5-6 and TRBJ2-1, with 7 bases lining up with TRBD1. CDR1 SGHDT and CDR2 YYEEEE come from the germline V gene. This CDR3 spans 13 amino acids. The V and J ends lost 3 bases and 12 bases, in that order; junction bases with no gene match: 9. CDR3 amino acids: CASSSEYRGLQFF. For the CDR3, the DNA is TGTGCCAGCAGCTCCGAATACAGGGGCCTGCAGTTCTTC.

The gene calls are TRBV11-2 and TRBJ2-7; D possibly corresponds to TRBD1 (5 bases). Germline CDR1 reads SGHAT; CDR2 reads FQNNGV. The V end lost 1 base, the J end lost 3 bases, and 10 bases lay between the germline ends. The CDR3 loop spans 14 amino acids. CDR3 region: CASSLAQGFYEQYF. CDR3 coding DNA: TGTGCCAGCAGCTTAGCGCAGGGTTTCTACGAGCAGTACTTC.

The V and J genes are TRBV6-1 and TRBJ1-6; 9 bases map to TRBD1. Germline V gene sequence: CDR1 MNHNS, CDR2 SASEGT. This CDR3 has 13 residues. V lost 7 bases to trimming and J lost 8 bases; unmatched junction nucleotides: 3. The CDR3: CASTRQGDSPLHF. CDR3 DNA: TGTGCCAGCACCCGACAGGGGGATTCACCCCTCCACTTT.

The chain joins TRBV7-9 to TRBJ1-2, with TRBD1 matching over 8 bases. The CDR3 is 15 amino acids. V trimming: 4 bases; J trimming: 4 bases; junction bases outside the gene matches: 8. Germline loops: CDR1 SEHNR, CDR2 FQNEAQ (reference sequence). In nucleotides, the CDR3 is TGTGCCAGCAGCTCATATACCGGGACAGGCTATGGCTACACCTTC. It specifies CASSSYTGTGYGYTF.

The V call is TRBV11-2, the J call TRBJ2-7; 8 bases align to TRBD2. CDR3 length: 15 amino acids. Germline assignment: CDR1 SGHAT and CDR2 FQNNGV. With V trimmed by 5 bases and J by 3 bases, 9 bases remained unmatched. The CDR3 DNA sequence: TGTGCCAGCAGCGCGTCTAGCGGGCCCCTCTACGAGCAGTACTTC. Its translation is CASSASSGPLYEQYF.

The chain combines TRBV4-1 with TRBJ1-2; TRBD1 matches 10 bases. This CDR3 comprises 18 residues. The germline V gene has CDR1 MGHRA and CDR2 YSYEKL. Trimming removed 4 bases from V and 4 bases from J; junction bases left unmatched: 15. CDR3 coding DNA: TGCGCCAGCAGCCTGGGGATCCCGGGACAGGGGCGCTTCTATGGCTACACCTTC. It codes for CASSLGIPGQGRFYGYTF.

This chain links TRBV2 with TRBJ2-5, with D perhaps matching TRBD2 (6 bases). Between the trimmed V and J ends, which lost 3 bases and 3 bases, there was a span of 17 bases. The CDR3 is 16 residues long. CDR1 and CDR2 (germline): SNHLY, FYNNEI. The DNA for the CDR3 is TGTGCCAGCAGTGAGTTGGAGGGCCTGCTTAAAGAGACCCAGTACTTC. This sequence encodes CASSELEGLLKETQYF.

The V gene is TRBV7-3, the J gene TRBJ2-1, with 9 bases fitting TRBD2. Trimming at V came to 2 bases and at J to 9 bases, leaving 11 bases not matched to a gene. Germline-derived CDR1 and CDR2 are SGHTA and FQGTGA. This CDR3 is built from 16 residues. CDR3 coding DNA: TGTGCCAGCAGCTTATTTTCGGTTAGCGGGAGCGGTGAGCAGTTCTTC. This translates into CASSLFSVSGSGEQFF.

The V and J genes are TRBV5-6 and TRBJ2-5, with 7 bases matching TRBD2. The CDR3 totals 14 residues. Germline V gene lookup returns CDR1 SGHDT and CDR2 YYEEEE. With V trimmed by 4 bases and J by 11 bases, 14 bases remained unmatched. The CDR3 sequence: CASSLRWGGAEQYF. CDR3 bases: TGTGCCAGCAGCCTCCGCTGGGGGGGTGCTGAGCAGTACTTC.

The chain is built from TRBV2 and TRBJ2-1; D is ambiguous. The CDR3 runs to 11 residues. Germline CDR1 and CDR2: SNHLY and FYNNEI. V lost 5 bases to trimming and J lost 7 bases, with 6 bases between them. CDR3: CASSSSNEQFF. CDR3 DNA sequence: TGTGCCAGCAGTAGTAGTAATGAGCAGTTCTTC.

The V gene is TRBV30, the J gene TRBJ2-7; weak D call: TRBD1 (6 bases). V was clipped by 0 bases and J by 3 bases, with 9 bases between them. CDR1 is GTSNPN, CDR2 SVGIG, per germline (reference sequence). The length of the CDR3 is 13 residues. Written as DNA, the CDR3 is TGTGCCTGGAGTGTAAACAGGGTCTACGAGCAGTACTTC. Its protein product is CAWSVNRVYEQYF.

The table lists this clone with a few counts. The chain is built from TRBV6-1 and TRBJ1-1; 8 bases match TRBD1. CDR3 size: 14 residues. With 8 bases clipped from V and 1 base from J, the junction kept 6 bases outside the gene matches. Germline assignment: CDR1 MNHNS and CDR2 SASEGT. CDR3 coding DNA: TGTGCCAGCCGCGGACAGGGTTGGAACACTGAAGCTTTCTTT. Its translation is CASRGQGWNTEAFF.

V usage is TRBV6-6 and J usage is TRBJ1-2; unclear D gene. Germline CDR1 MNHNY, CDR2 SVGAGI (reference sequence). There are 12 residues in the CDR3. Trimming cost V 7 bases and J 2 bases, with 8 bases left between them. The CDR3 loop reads CASTAQNYGYTF. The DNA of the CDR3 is TGTGCCAGCACGGCACAGAACTATGGCTACACCTTC.

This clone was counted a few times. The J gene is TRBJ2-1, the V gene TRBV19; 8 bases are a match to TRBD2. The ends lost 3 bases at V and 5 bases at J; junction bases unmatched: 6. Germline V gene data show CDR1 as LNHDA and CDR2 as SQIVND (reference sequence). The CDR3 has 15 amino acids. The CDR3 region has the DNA TGTGCCAGTAGTATTATAAGCGGGGGCCACAATGAGCAGTTCTTC. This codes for CASSIISGGHNEQFF.

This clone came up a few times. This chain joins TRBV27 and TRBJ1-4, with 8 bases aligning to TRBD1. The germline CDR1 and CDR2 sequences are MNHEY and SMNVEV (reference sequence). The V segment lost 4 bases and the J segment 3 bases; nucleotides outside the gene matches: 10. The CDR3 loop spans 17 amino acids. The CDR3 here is CASSYGTGRPANEKLFF. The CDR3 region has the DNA TGTGCCAGCAGTTACGGGACAGGACGACCGGCTAATGAAAAACTGTTTTTT.